A single sample gave rise to the 7 T cell receptor beta chains below, sequenced in a study of shared clonotypes between healthy human individuals. Naive CD8 cells were CD45RO-negative, positively selected for CCR7, excluding terminally differentiated effector memory CD45RA+ cells. This table comes from immunoSEQ multiplex PCR, and its TCRdb copy is limited to in-frame clones, with some not included. The table records approximately 740,000 clones, about 91% of them present only once. Source material: naive CD8+ T cells sorted from blood. The receptors derive from a man younger than 45 in good health.

The chain is built from TRBV5-4 and TRBJ2-7; 11 bases are a match to TRBD2. V was pared by 2 bases and J by 4 bases, with 14 bases of the junction left unmatched. This CDR3 region has 18 residues. Germline V gives CDR1 SGHNT, CDR2 YYREEE (reference sequence). CDR3 sequence (DNA): TGTGCCAGCAGCTTTTGGGTTATAGCGGGAGGGCCCAGTTACGAGCAGTACTTC. Protein sequence: CASSFWVIAGGPSYEQYF.

This chain connects TRBV10-1 to TRBJ2-2; the match to TRBD2 covers 11 bases. J lost 5 bases, V lost 1 base, and 3 bases had no gene match. The V gene's germline CDR1 is WNHNN and CDR2 SYGVQD (reference sequence). The CDR3 loop spans 16 amino acids. The CDR3 nucleotides are TGCGCCAGCAGTGAGTTGGCTAGCGGGGGGACCGGGGAGCTGTTTTTT. This sequence encodes CASSELASGGTGELFF.

The CDR3 is CASSLWSYNEQFF. Here the CDR3 DNA reads TGTGCCAGCAGTTTATGGTCATACAATGAGCAGTTCTTC. The V call is TRBV27, the J call TRBJ2-1; no clear D gene. The CDR3 loop spans 13 amino acids. Germline-derived CDR1 and CDR2 are MNHEY and SMNVEV (reference sequence). Trimming took 1 base from V and 4 from J, leaving 5 bases between them.

This clone was recorded once. The rearrangement links TRBV7-9 to TRBJ1-1, with 8 bases identical to TRBD1. This CDR3 comprises 14 residues. Per germline, CDR1 SEHNR and CDR2 FQNEAQ (reference sequence). Trimming took 5 bases from V and 7 from J; bases not matched to a gene: 9. The chain's CDR3 is CASSNTTGAGEAFF. The CDR3 coding sequence is TGTGCCAGCAGCAACACGACAGGGGCTGGTGAAGCTTTCTTT.

With respect to this clone: At the DNA level, this CDR3 is encoded by other sequences in the same sample as well. V usage is TRBV11-3 and J usage is TRBJ2-2, with D unclear. This CDR3 has 13 amino acids. Deletions cut 2 bases from V and 5 bases from J, with 6 bases between. Germline V gene lookup returns CDR1 SGHNT and CDR2 YENEEA. The DNA of the CDR3 is TGTGCCAGCAGCTTATCCTCGACCGGGGAGCTGTTTTTT. This encodes CASSLSSTGELFF.

DNA of the CDR3: TGTGCCAGCAGTCACGGAGCACTAGCCAAAAACATTCAGTACTTC. This sequence encodes CASSHGALAKNIQYF. The chain couples TRBV6-5 to TRBJ2-4; unclear D gene. Trimming removed 5 bases from V and 0 bases from J, with 11 bases in between. The CDR3 loop spans 15 amino acids. Germline CDR1 MNHEY, CDR2 SVGAGI.

This clone was counted between two and nine times. This chain uses TRBV27 with TRBJ1-5; D is possibly TRBD1 (5 bases). Per germline, CDR1 MNHEY and CDR2 SMNVEV (reference sequence). V lost 6 bases, J lost 6 bases, and 15 bases lay in between. The CDR3 is made up of 14 amino acids. CDR3 DNA sequence: TGTGCCAGCAGAGGTCAAGGGGTACTTCAGCCCCAGCATTTT. This translates into CASRGQGVLQPQHF.